This TCR beta chain was documented in a study of OX40 agonist ivuxolimab in advanced cancers. Study details: Ivuxolimab, an agonistic anti-OX40 (CD134) antibody, was given to patients. Melanoma, hepatocellular carcinoma, head and neck or renal cell cancer occurred in dose-escalation patients.

With 5 bases removed from V and 6 bases from J, the gap between germline ends came to 11 bases. The germline CDR1 and CDR2 sequences are SNHLY and FYNNEI. The CDR3 spans 12 residues. This clone appeared once. TCRdb's table, derived via immunoSEQ multiplex PCR, lists solely in-frame clones and lacks some. The profile shows nearly 80,000 clones, around 94% of them singletons. The specimen comprised CD4+ or CD8+ T cells sorted from blood, sampled in a trial of the OX40 agonist ivuxolimab. V gene TRBV2 combines with J gene TRBJ2-7; the D gene is possibly TRBD2 (5 bases). The clonotype originates from an adult with an advanced solid tumor such as melanoma, head and neck, liver or kidney cancer. The CDR3 DNA reads TGTGCCAGCAGTATCCTGAGCGGCGAGCAGTACTTC. It specifies CASSILSGEQYF.